Here is one T cell receptor beta chain with its context. This clonotype appeared a few times. Its binding antigen is unknown. Base qualities are not recorded, but no much larger clone differs from it by a single base. This sample is part of a study of T cell repertoires in cytomegalovirus infection (dated 2019 in TCRdb). In the study overall: Because public TCR beta signatures pointed to carriage of CMV infection together with the matching HLA type, the HLA type of each donor mattered for the analysis.

Here is what the overall study found, with its caveats: In the ex vivo response, HLA-C-restricted CMV-specific TCR beta clonotypes were dominant, and in two of eight donors the single most frequent clonotype came from this HLA-C-restricted group. Cumulative frequency of public TCR beta family members discriminated carriers of CMV infection plus the relevant HLA type in this cohort and an independent 352-donor cohort.

The sequencing machine was an Illumina HiSeq 1500. TCRdb redid the processing of the public reads, applying fastp at Q25 and MiXCR, and retained in-frame beta chains. Entries that share a CDR3 protein sequence are merged under the most common genes and DNA. The sample contains roughly 500,000 distinct CDR3 sequences, about 15% of them found a single time. The ten largest clones add up to approximately 24% of the sample. The CDR3 numbers 15 residues from cysteine through phenylalanine. Only the CDR3 region is kept as DNA, spanning 45 bases read in frame from base 1. The V end loses 6 bases and the J end loses 1 base, and a stretch of 13 bases separates them. CDR1 and CDR2, per the germline V gene, are SGHDN and FVKESK.

This TCR came from a human donor in good health (CMV status not recorded). Some clones in this sample may be carry-over from other donors' samples. The sequenced sample was CD8+ T cells from PBMCs. In this chain, TRBV14 is recombined with TRBJ2-1, with the identity of the D gene unclear. For the CDR3, the sequence is CASSPQTFSYNEQFF. The bases read TGTGCCAGCAGTCCCCAGACTTTTTCCTACAATGAGCAGTTCTTC.